This T cell receptor (beta chain) was sequenced in a study of T cell repertoires in cytomegalovirus infection. Study in general: Alongside well-studied HLA-B-restricted CMV epitopes, recently identified HLA-C-restricted CMV epitopes were also used. Shared public TCR beta signatures pointed to both CMV infection and a matching HLA type. Notes on the study in general: Of the TCR beta families, the public ones yielded a cumulative frequency that identified carriers of CMV plus the relevant HLA.

From the reads, TCRdb called clonotypes with MiXCR, one entry per CDR3 protein. This table has approximately 1,000,000 distinct CDR3 sequences, 25% to 40% appearing once. This clonotype appeared once. Its antigen is still unknown. This CDR3 spans 12 amino acids. Germline lookup yields CDR1 KGHDR and CDR2 SFDVKD. V lost 0 bases and J lost 7, with 6 bases in between. The sample was cultured CD8+ T cells from PBMCs, taken from culture after CMV antigen stimulation. The J gene is TRBJ2-7, the V gene TRBV24-1; either TRBD1 or TRBD2 may fit D (5 bases each). The receptor's source is a human donor in good health (CMV status not recorded). Some clones in this sample may be carry-over from other donors' samples. The CDR3 region has the DNA TGTGCCACCAGTGATTTGTGGGGGGAGCAGTACTTC. This gives the protein CATSDLWGEQYF.